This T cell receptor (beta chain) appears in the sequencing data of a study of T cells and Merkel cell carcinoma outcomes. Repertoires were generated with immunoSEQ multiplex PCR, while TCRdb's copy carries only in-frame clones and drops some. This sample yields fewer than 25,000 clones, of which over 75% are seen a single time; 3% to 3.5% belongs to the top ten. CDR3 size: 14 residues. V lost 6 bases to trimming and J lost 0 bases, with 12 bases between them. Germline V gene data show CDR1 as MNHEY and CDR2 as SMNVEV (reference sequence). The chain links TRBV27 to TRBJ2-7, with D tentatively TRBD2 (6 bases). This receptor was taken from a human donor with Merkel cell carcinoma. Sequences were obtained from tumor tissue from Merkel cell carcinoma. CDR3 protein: CASRSSASSYEQYF. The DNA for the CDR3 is TGTGCCAGCAGGTCTAGCGCGAGCTCCTACGAGCAGTACTTC.